This T cell receptor beta chain was documented in a study of cytomegalovirus exposure and HLA in healthy donors. General study results and limits: A later analysis showed TCR association rates differing by HLA locus, peaking at DRB1 and lowest at HLA-C. The authors later found HLA-associated TCR beta chains more clonally expanded than equally common others.

This clone occurred a few times. Its specificity is unknown. The sample has other DNA sequences that encode this CDR3 too. It was with 60 Vbeta and 13 Jbeta primers that the PCR ran. Authors' processing steps: There were around 80 million unique TCR beta chains by a later count, and 8.5 million to 14 million of them were shared. Sequencing used immunoSEQ multiplex PCR; TCRdb keeps in-frame clones, though not all of them. V and J calls and clone size come straight from that table; D and trimming were deduced from the DNA. The table lists about 120,000 clones, around 75% of them singletons. Sampled while nominally healthy, donors likely had unrecorded immune exposures. The CDR3 covers 13 residues. In germline, CDR1 is SGHRS, CDR2 YFSETQ. Trimming took 4 bases from V and 0 from J, leaving 6 bases between them.

This chain links TRBV5-1 with TRBJ2-3, with unresolved D. The material sequenced was PBMCs. This TCR was sampled from a woman between 18 and 29 years old in good health and CMV-seronegative. CDR3: CASSLFSTDTQYF. The CDR3, as DNA: TGCGCCAGCAGCCTATTTAGCACAGATACGCAGTATTTT. Full variable domain (missing parts from reference TRBV5-1 and TRBJ2-3): KAGVTQTPRYLIKTRGQQVTLSCSPISGHRSVSWYQQTPGQGLQFLFEYFSETQRNKGNFPGRFSGRQFSNSRSEMNVSTLELGDSALYLCASSLFSTDTQYFGPGTRLTVL.